The T cell receptor (beta chain) under discussion was sequenced for a study of T cells in Graves' hyperthyroidism and ophthalmopathy. Study conclusions and caveats: Clonotypes that were expanded in thyroid above 0.001 mostly appeared in blood too.

Germline lookup yields CDR1 DFQATT and CDR2 SNEGSKA (reference sequence). The CDR3 totals 16 residues. RNA transcripts were the template for amplifying TCR beta CDR3 regions. An initial round of RT-PCR targeting the TCR CDR3 relied on the HTBI primer set. TCRdb redid the calling of the multiplex PCR reads with MiXCR, one entry per CDR3 protein. The sample comprises approximately 530,000 distinct CDR3 sequences, 16% of which are singletons, and about 17% rests with the top ten. On this clonotype itself: What it binds is not known. This may arise from a read error, as a much more abundant clone is one base away.

Stable Graves' hyperthyroidism meant no ophthalmopathy progression within 18 months. Pregnant or lactating patients were excluded, as were those with uncontrolled infection or other autoimmune disease. Diagnostic assessment was based on clinical symptoms, serum thyroxine and TRAb, thyroid ultrasound and orbital computed tomography. The specimen sequenced was blood. The receptor was isolated from a woman younger than 30 with Graves' hyperthyroidism. The V call is TRBV20-1, the J call TRBJ2-3; possibly TRBD1 for D (6 bases). The DNA of the CDR3 is TGCAGTGCTATGCTTTACCGGGACACAAGCACAGATACGCGGTATTTT. Its translation: CSAMLYRDTSTDTRYF.